Following are 9 T cell receptor beta chains from one sample sequenced in a study of shared clonotypes between healthy human individuals. Only in-frame clones appear in the TCRdb table, and some are missing; sequencing was by immunoSEQ multiplex PCR. The sample shows over 2 million clones, approximately 90% of them seen only once. Sample: naive CD4+ T cells from PBMCs. As for subset: CD45RA+ positively selected. These TCRs come from a man between 18 and 29 years old in good health. Some clones in this sample may be carry-over from other donors' samples.

The V call is TRBV5-1, the J call TRBJ2-3; TRBD2 might be the D (5 bases). With 0 bases removed from V and 2 bases from J, the gap between germline ends came to 10 bases. The CDR3 totals 15 residues. The germline gives CDR1 SGHRS, CDR2 YFSETQ. This chain's CDR3 is CASSLGASLTDTQYF. CDR3 in DNA: TGCGCCAGCAGCTTGGGGGCTAGCCTCACAGATACGCAGTATTTT.

The gene calls are TRBV27 and TRBJ1-4; 10 nucleotides agree with TRBD1. The CDR3 has 21 residues. Germline values: CDR1 MNHEY, CDR2 SMNVEV (reference sequence). Trimming removed 0 bases from V and 1 base from J; junction bases left unmatched: 14. The CDR3 bases are TGTGCCAGCAGTTTATCCACCCGCGACAGGGGGCGCATAGGAACTAATGAAAAACTGTTTTTT. Protein product: CASSLSTRDRGRIGTNEKLFF.

V usage is TRBV4-2 and J usage is TRBJ2-5, with TRBD2 matching 7 bases. This CDR3 contains 14 residues. Per the germline V gene, CDR1 is LGHNA and CDR2 is YNFKEQ. Trimming took 1 base from V and 4 from J; bases not matched to a gene: 3. The CDR3 here is CASSQVGRGETQYF. Here the CDR3 DNA reads TGTGCCAGCAGCCAAGTAGGGAGGGGAGAGACCCAGTACTTC.

The chain recombines TRBV28 with TRBJ2-1, with TRBD1 matching 8 bases. V trimming: 5 bases; J trimming: 4 bases; junction bases outside the gene matches: 7. CDR1 and CDR2 from the germline V gene are MDHEN and SYDVKM. The CDR3 sequence is 15 residues long. CDR3 protein: CASSPPGTGYNEQFF. The DNA of the CDR3 is TGTGCCAGCAGTCCCCCCGGGACAGGATACAATGAGCAGTTCTTC.

V is TRBV21-1 and J is TRBJ1-5. TRBV21-1 represents a pseudogene. The CDR3 sequence is 17 residues long. CDR3 DNA: TGTGCCTCCCCGGAGATGGGGGGGGCGAGAGGCAATCAGCCCCAGCATTTT. It codes for CASPEMGGARGNQPQHF.

The rearrangement joins TRBV19 to TRBJ2-2, with D uncertain. Germline-derived CDR1 and CDR2 are LNHDA and SQIVND (reference sequence). The CDR3 extends over 16 amino acids. Trimming took off 5 bases at V and 0 bases at J, with 13 bases between the two ends. CDR3 region: CASSDPLWSNTGELFF. The CDR3 bases are TGTGCCAGTAGTGATCCATTGTGGTCGAACACCGGGGAGCTGTTTTTT. Filled out from reference TRBV19 and TRBJ2-2, the complete variable domain reads DGGITQSPKYLFRKEGQNVTLSCEQNLNHDAMYWYRQDPGQGLRLIYYSQIVNDFQKGDIAEGYSVSREKKESFPLTVTSAQKNPTAFYLCASSDPLWSNTGELFFGEGSRLTVL.

The rearrangement links TRBV27 to TRBJ1-1; D gene ambiguous. In germline, CDR1 is MNHEY, CDR2 SMNVEV (reference sequence). The CDR3 contains 14 residues. The V gene lost 3 bases and the J gene lost 2 bases, with 10 bases spanning the gap. In nucleotides, the CDR3 is TGTGCCAGCAGTTTTAGGGCGCTTAACACTGAAGCTTTCTTT. Translating gives CASSFRALNTEAFF.

The gene calls are TRBV5-1 and TRBJ2-5; 13 bases match TRBD2. The CDR3 spans 16 residues. V shed 4 bases, J shed 0 bases, and the junction held 3 bases outside the gene matches. The V gene's germline CDR1 is SGHRS and CDR2 YFSETQ. The CDR3 is CASSEGLAGYQETQYF. The DNA of the CDR3 is TGCGCCAGCAGCGAGGGACTAGCGGGATACCAAGAGACCCAGTACTTC.

V and J are TRBV7-2 and TRBJ2-7, with no clear D. Germline values: CDR1 SGHTA, CDR2 FQGNSA. Trimming pared 5 bases from V and 2 bases from J, leaving 10 bases between. This CDR3 contains 13 residues. CDR3 amino acids: CASSKGSTYEQYF. CDR3 sequence (DNA): TGTGCCAGCAGCAAAGGCTCCACCTACGAGCAGTACTTC.